This is a list of T cell receptor beta chains from one sample in a study of T-cell memory formation after mild COVID-19. TCRdb re-analysed the 5' RACE reads in MiXCR, keeping a single row per CDR3 protein. Among hundreds of thousands of distinct CDR3 sequences listed, approximately 19% were seen once. Sequencing was carried out using PBMCs or a T cell subset sorted from them (not recorded which). These receptors were obtained from an adult woman who had mild COVID-19 (a few samples of this study predate the infection). Cell type and time point are not known. The CDR3 runs from the conserved cysteine through the conserved F or W. A D gene is named only where the DNA matches it firmly. Only some rows state a clone size, as once, few, many or a class for expanded clones.

>TRBJ2-7|TRBV15|15|.|few
CATSRGATSEYEQYF
TGTGCCACCAGCAGAGGTGCGACCAGCGAGTACGAGCAGTACTTC
>TRBJ2-5|TRBV5-1|14|.|.
CASRREYSLGSQYF
TGCGCCAGCAGAAGGGAATACTCCCTGGGGTCCCAGTACTTC
>TRBJ2-3|TRBV7-8|18|.|.
CASSRRTTALTSTDTQYF
TGTGCCAGCAGCCGCCGTACGACAGCCCTTACTAGCACAGATACGCAGTATTTT
>TRBJ2-5|TRBV14|14|TRBD1|few
CASSRFSGGETQYF
TGTGCCAGCAGCCGCTTTTCAGGGGGAGAGACCCAGTACTTC
>TRBJ2-4|TRBV4-2|16|.|.
CASGFRGSRLRNIQYF
TGTGCCAGCGGGTTCAGGGGATCGAGACTTAGAAACATTCAGTACTTC
>TRBJ2-1|TRBV5-1|15|TRBD2|.
CASSFGTTIYNEQFF
TGCGCCAGCAGCTTCGGGACTACCATCTACAATGAGCAGTTCTTC
>TRBJ2-3|TRBV5-4|16|TRBD2|.
CASSGLAGTSTDTQYF
TGTGCCAGCAGCGGATTAGCGGGGACCTCCACAGATACGCAGTATTTT
>TRBJ2-2|TRBV4-1|18|TRBD2|.
CASSQELLAGPNTGELFF
TGCGCCAGCAGCCAAGAGTTGCTAGCGGGGCCGAACACCGGGGAGCTGTTTTTT
>TRBJ2-3|TRBV27|12|.|few
CASSLRPDTQYF
TGTGCCAGCAGTTTACGCCCAGATACGCAGTATTTT
>TRBJ1-5|TRBV7-9|16|.|.
CASPNVRIDSNQPQHF
TGTGCCAGCCCCAATGTGAGGATAGATAGCAATCAGCCCCAGCATTTT
>TRBJ1-4|TRBV7-2|15|.|few
CASSLEWGSGEKLFF
TGTGCCAGCAGCTTAGAATGGGGATCAGGTGAAAAACTGTTTTTT
>TRBJ2-7|TRBV20-1|15|.|.
CSARPTRGELYEQYF
TGCAGTGCTAGGCCCACAAGGGGCGAACTATACGAGCAGTACTTC
>TRBJ1-1|TRBV25-1|15|.|few
CASSDRIVENTEAFF
TGTGCCAGCAGTGACCGAATAGTTGAGAACACTGAAGCTTTCTTT
>TRBJ2-2|TRBV20-1|17|TRBD1|.
CSATTGQGAWNTGELFF
TGCAGTGCTACAACCGGACAGGGGGCTTGGAACACCGGGGAGCTGTTTTTT
>TRBJ2-7|TRBV12-3/TRBV12-4|17|TRBD1|.
CASSQSLGQSVSYEQYF
TGTGCCAGCAGCCAGTCCCTGGGACAGTCCGTCTCCTACGAGCAGTACTTC
>TRBJ2-5|TRBV20-1|12|TRBD1|few
CSANRGQETQYF
TGCAGTGCTAACAGGGGCCAAGAGACCCAGTACTTC
>TRBJ1-4|TRBV7-2|15|.|few
CASSLRRGDVEKLFF
TGTGCCAGCAGCTTACGCAGGGGTGACGTTGAAAAACTGTTTTTT
>TRBJ2-3|TRBV6-5|14|.|.
CASSYFDRADTQYF
TGTGCCAGCAGTTACTTTGACAGAGCAGATACGCAGTATTTT
>TRBJ2-1|TRBV10-3|15|.|few
CAISEGGQAYNEQFF
TGTGCCATCAGTGAGGGGGGACAAGCGTACAATGAGCAGTTCTTC
>TRBJ1-6|TRBV6-1|12|.|few
CASSEEGRWLHF
TGTGCCAGCAGTGAAGAAGGCCGATGGCTCCACTTT
>TRBJ1-1|TRBV7-8|14|.|.
CASSLLVMNTEAFF
TGTGCCAGCAGCTTACTAGTGATGAACACTGAAGCTTTCTTT
>TRBJ2-6|TRBV29-1|13|.|.
CSVASAGGNVLTF
TGCAGCGTTGCCTCAGCAGGCGGCAACGTCCTGACTTTC
>TRBJ2-3|TRBV2|16|.|.
CASSPLGRSSTDTQYF
TGTGCCAGCAGTCCCCTGGGGCGGTCTAGCACAGATACGCAGTATTTT
>TRBJ1-5|TRBV4-2|14|.|.
CASSPVRSRQPQHF
TGTGCCAGCAGCCCCGTACGGTCTCGGCAGCCCCAGCATTTT